This T cell receptor (beta chain) was observed in a study of blood T cell repertoires in COVID-19. Study background: Italy, Spain and the United States were the sources of the convalescent and acute COVID-19 samples. PBMCs, B-cell-depleted T cells, or T cells provided the cDNA or gDNA that made up the material.

Authors' methods: Reference gene primer amplification gave estimated nucleated cell counts. Here immunoSEQ multiplex PCR was the method, and the copy in TCRdb shows in-frame clones only, minus some. V and J calls and clone size come straight from that table; D and trimming were deduced from the DNA. The repertoire holds 200,000 to 250,000 clones, with around nine tenths as singletons. Germline V gene data show CDR1 as LNHDA and CDR2 as SQIVND (reference sequence). This CDR3 has 16 amino acids. V trimming: 3 bases; J trimming: 7 bases; junction bases outside the gene matches: 9. J is TRBJ1-4 and V is TRBV19, with 9 bases identical to TRBD1. Sequencing was done on a sample of peripheral blood. This clonotype originated in an older woman with acute or convalescent COVID-19. The chain's CDR3 is CASSILPGQGGEKLFF. In nucleotides, the CDR3 is TGTGCCAGTAGTATCCTCCCGGGACAGGGAGGTGAAAAACTGTTTTTT.